The text below deals with one T cell receptor beta chain. There is no known antigen for this receptor. There are no base qualities to consult, and no much larger clone falls within one base. The sample originates from a study of CD8 T cells in Susac syndrome (dated by TCRdb to the late 2010s). Background on the whole study: The study used repertoire sequencing to test whether antigen drove CD8+ T cell activation and differentiation in Susac syndrome.

The paper's findings and limits, for the study overall: The study acknowledged that relatively few individuals were included in the TCR sequencing and HLA analysis.

CDR3 length: 14 amino acids, cysteine to phenylalanine. Of the read, only the CDR3 DNA is kept; its 42 bases are in frame from base 1. The germline V gene sets CDR1 to SGHDN and CDR2 to FVKESK. Trimming removed 1 base from V and 5 bases from J, leaving 11 bases between the germline ends. Peripheral blood CD8+ and CD4+ T cells from healthy donors, Susac syndrome patients and multiple sclerosis patients were profiled by high-throughput TCR beta sequencing. Treatment-naive patients with stable or active relapsing-remitting disease fulfilling revised McDonald criteria were used as multiple sclerosis controls. CD8+ TEMRA cells were enriched by FACS, while bulk CD8+ and CD4+ T cells were purified by magnetic negative isolation. Blood was drawn into EDTA tubes, processed within 24 hours, and PBMCs were isolated by density gradient centrifugation. PBMCs intended for TCR sequencing were cryopreserved in liquid nitrogen and were subsequently thawed in a 37 degrees C water bath. The sorted or isolated CD4+, CD8+ and CD8+ TEMRA cells reached a purity of at least 90%.

RNA was extracted using the RNeasy kit, and about 0.5 to 1 ug of the RNA was reverse transcribed with random hexamers. The immunoSEQ multiplex PCR assay, covering 54 Vbeta and 13 Jbeta segments, was used to amplify TCR beta CDR3 regions. To correct PCR amplification bias, a synthetic template baseline was used for both primer optimization and computational correction. Processing in the source paper ran as follows. Reads were annotated to V, D and J genes per IMGT and analyzed with immunoSEQ Analyzer, keeping only productive sequences. Clonality was calculated as one minus the Shannon entropy normalized by log2 of the number of productive unique sequences. Public and private clones were assessed among the 100 most prevalent clones of each patient and control. Clones were defined as Susac-specific when absent from the healthy and MS cohorts, from about 1,100 published viral clones and from other ImmuneACCESS disease sequences. Through fastp at Q25 and MiXCR, TCRdb rebuilt clones from the public reads, retaining in-frame beta chains. Rows are unified per CDR3 protein, each entry keeping the most common DNA and genes. The V and J calls here are based on TCRdb, not the publication. The sample contains nearly 200,000 distinct CDR3 sequences, about 95% of them found a single time. The leading ten clones occupy around 0.085% of the sample.

Sequencing was done on a sample of CD4+ T cells from PBMCs. This TCR was sampled from a human donor with multiple sclerosis. The chain was built from TRBV14 and TRBJ2-5; confidence is insufficient to name the D gene. The encoded CDR3 is CASSQVGSRETQYF. The sequence in DNA is TGTGCCAGCAGCCAAGTCGGATCCCGGGAGACCCAGTACTTC.